Listed here are 22 T cell receptor beta chains from one sample, sequenced in a study of T cell repertoires in cytomegalovirus infection. MiXCR, run by TCRdb on the reads, gives a single entry per CDR3 protein. Of approximately 730,000 distinct CDR3 sequences in the sample, about 27% were seen once. No antigen has been assigned to these receptors. The sequencing used cultured CD8+ T cells from PBMCs, collected from culture after CMV antigen stimulation. The receptors shown here come from a human donor in good health (CMV status not recorded). Some clones in this sample may be carry-over from other donors' samples.

V is TRBV7-8 and J is TRBJ2-3, with D possibly called TRBD1 or TRBD2 (6 bases each). Trimming cost V 1 base and J 4 bases, with 18 bases left between them. Germline CDR1 is SGHVS and CDR2 is FQNEAQ. The CDR3 length is 17 residues. DNA of the CDR3: TGTGCCAGCAGCTTAGAAGGGGGGCAGTCGTTGGCAGATACGCAGTATTTT. This encodes CASSLEGGQSLADTQYF.

The gene calls are TRBV6-1 and TRBJ2-7; D is unclear. Germline CDR1 reads MNHNS; CDR2 reads SASEGT. The CDR3 is 15 amino acids. The V gene lost 3 bases and the J gene lost 7 bases, with 19 bases spanning the gap. This chain's CDR3 is CASSDWADVLKEQYF. CDR3 coding DNA: TGTGCCAGCAGTGATTGGGCGGACGTACTTAAGGAGCAGTACTTC.

J is TRBJ2-7 and V is TRBV12-3 or TRBV12-4, with D unresolved. V was shortened by 3 bases and J by 7 bases, with 10 bases between the two germline ends. The CDR3 runs 12 residues. This CDR3 reads CASSFSPQEQYF. The CDR3 bases are TGTGCCAGCAGTTTCTCCCCCCAGGAGCAGTACTTC.

The chain employs TRBV15 and TRBJ2-4, with 9 positions matching TRBD1. Trimming at V came to 5 bases and at J to 6 bases, leaving 5 bases not matched to a gene. The CDR3 extends over 14 amino acids. Germline CDR1 reads LNHNV; CDR2 reads YYDKDF (reference sequence). The CDR3 DNA reads as TGTGCCACCAGCTACCGGGACAGGGTAAACATTCAGTACTTC. It is translated as CATSYRDRVNIQYF.

The sample holds a few counts of this clonotype. The gene calls are TRBV7-8 and TRBJ2-2; either TRBD1 or TRBD2 may fit D (5 bases each). With 5 bases removed from V and 1 base from J, the gap between germline ends came to 14 bases. CDR3 size: 16 residues. CDR1 SGHVS and CDR2 FQNEAQ come from the germline V gene. The CDR3 region is CASSQPGAMNTGELFF. The CDR3 DNA follows: TGTGCCAGCAGCCAGCCCGGGGCTATGAACACCGGGGAGCTGTTTTTT.

The V and J genes are TRBV5-5 and TRBJ1-6, with TRBD1 identical over 8 bases. CDR1 is SGHKS, CDR2 YYEKEE, per germline (reference sequence). Trimming took 4 bases from V and 10 from J; bases not matched to a gene: 7. The length of the CDR3 is 14 residues. CDR3 amino acids: CASSHGQGPSPLHF. The CDR3 nucleotides are TGTGCCAGCAGCCATGGACAGGGTCCGTCACCCCTCCACTTT.

V usage is TRBV28 and J usage is TRBJ2-5; a possible D gene is TRBD1 (6 bases). Trimming took off 7 bases at V and 5 bases at J, with 11 bases between the two ends. The CDR3 contains 12 residues. CDR1 is MDHEN, CDR2 SYDVKM, per germline. CDR3 amino acids: CASIEGEETQYF. The CDR3 coding sequence is TGTGCCAGCATAGAGGGGGAGGAGACCCAGTACTTC.

V usage is TRBV15 and J usage is TRBJ1-6; TRBD1 aligns across 9 bases. This CDR3 is built from 14 residues. V was pared by 3 bases and J by 6 bases, with 0 bases of the junction left unmatched. CDR1 is LNHNV and CDR2 is YYDKDF in the germline V gene (reference sequence). The CDR3 reads CATSRDRGNSPLHF. The DNA of the CDR3 is TGTGCCACCAGCAGGGACAGGGGTAATTCACCCCTCCACTTT.

This clonotype was picked up many times. Written as DNA, the CDR3 is TGTGCCAGCAGCTTAGAATCCCGGCTAGCGGGGGGGCGAGTTGAAGAGACCCAGTACTTC. It codes for CASSLESRLAGGRVEETQYF. The genes are TRBV7-8 and TRBJ2-5; 12 nucleotides match TRBD2. This CDR3 is 20 amino acids long. The trim removed 1 base at V and 3 bases at J, leaving 15 bases unmatched. The germline V gene encodes CDR1 SGHVS and CDR2 FQNEAQ.

V usage is TRBV27 and J usage is TRBJ1-6; 10 nucleotides match TRBD1. V lost 7 bases, J lost 8 bases, and 2 bases stayed unmatched. This CDR3 comprises 13 residues. Germline values: CDR1 MNHEY, CDR2 SMNVEV (reference sequence). CDR3 bases: TGTGCCAGCATGGGGACAGGGGATTCACCCCTCCACTTT. Residues: CASMGTGDSPLHF.

The V call is TRBV6-2 or TRBV6-3, the J call TRBJ2-7; D unresolved. The germline V and J ends were trimmed by 2 bases and 6 bases, with 11 bases remaining between them. This CDR3 region has 13 residues. The germline CDR1 and CDR2 sequences are MNHEY and SVGEGT. In DNA, the CDR3 is TGTGCCAGCAGTTACCCTCCCTCGGTCGAGCAGTACGTC. Protein sequence: CASSYPPSVEQYV.

This clonotype was recorded once. The junction shows a germline mismatch at one end, possibly a read error. The chain combines TRBV7-6 with TRBJ2-7; TRBD1 matches 9 bases. The CDR3 has 16 residues. Per the germline V gene, CDR1 is SGHVS and CDR2 is FNYEAQ. For the CDR3, the DNA is TGTGCCAGCAGCTTGGGACAGGGAATGGAAGGGTACGAGCGGTACTTC. Translated: CASSLGQGMEGYERYF.

This clonotype was seen a few times. This chain uses TRBV6-2 or TRBV6-3 with TRBJ2-7; D is ambiguous. V shed 8 bases and J shed 2 bases, with 13 bases lying between them. Germline assignment: CDR1 MNHEY and CDR2 SVGEGT. CDR3 size: 13 residues. DNA of the CDR3: TGTGCCAGCCTAGGGCTAGGGACCTACGAGCAGTACGTC. Translation gives CASLGLGTYEQYV.

As to this clonotype: A read error is possible here, since a much larger clone lies one base away. The gene calls are TRBV7-6 and TRBJ2-1; no firm D call. The V end lost 1 base, the J end lost 9 bases, and 13 bases lay between the germline ends. This CDR3 is 14 amino acids long. Germline CDR1 is SGHVS and CDR2 is FNYEAQ. CDR3 nucleotides: TGTGCCAGCAGCTTAGTGCTAAGCCCGAGTGAGCAGTTCTTC. The encoded protein is CASSLVLSPSEQFF.

This chain joins TRBV6-1 and TRBJ1-1, with D unclear. Trimming pared 3 bases from V and 3 bases from J, leaving 11 bases between. Germline V gene lookup returns CDR1 MNHNS and CDR2 SASEGT. The CDR3 extends over 14 amino acids. CDR3 DNA: TGTGCCAGCAGTGAGGAGGTCGTCTACACTGAAGCTTTCTTT. It is translated as CASSEEVVYTEAFF.

The genes are TRBV6-6 and TRBJ1-5; D not resolved. V lost 10 bases, J lost 4 bases, and 11 bases lay in between. CDR3 length equals 12 residues. Germline values: CDR1 MNHNY, CDR2 SVGAGI (reference sequence). CDR3: CATLGSNQPQHF. CDR3 nucleotide sequence: TGTGCCACCTTAGGATCAAATCAGCCCCAGCATTTT.

The rearrangement uses TRBV6-2 or TRBV6-3 and TRBJ2-7; D gene uncertain. Germline values: CDR1 MNHEY, CDR2 SVGEGT. Trimming shortened V by 0 bases and J by 4 bases, and 10 bases separated the two germline ends. The CDR3 totals 14 residues. The CDR3 DNA sequence: TGTGCCAGCAGTTACTCTGTGGGGTGGTACGAGCAGTACGTC. Its protein is CASSYSVGWYEQYV.

In its sample, this clonotype is medium-sized (0.01 to 0.1%). CDR3 protein: CASSYTRYTEAFF. In nucleotides, the CDR3 is TGTGCCAGCAGTTATACCAGGTACACTGAAGCTTTCTTT. This chain joins TRBV6-5 and TRBJ1-1; D ambiguous. The length of the CDR3 is 13 residues. Germline assignment: CDR1 MNHEY and CDR2 SVGAGI. Trimming took 3 bases from V and 3 from J, leaving 8 bases between them.

The J gene is TRBJ1-4, the V gene TRBV15, with TRBD1 matching over 9 bases. The CDR3 extends over 17 amino acids. Germline V gives CDR1 LNHNV, CDR2 YYDKDF (reference sequence). V trimming: 6 bases; J trimming: 3 bases; junction bases outside the gene matches: 11. In DNA form, the CDR3 reads TGTGCCACCAGAACAACCGGACAGGGGTTAGCTAATGAAAAACTGTTTTTT. Its translation: CATRTTGQGLANEKLFF.

The rearrangement uses TRBV6-6 and TRBJ2-6; 7 bases agree with TRBD1. CDR3 length: 17 residues. CDR1 and CDR2 from the germline V gene are MNHNY and SVGAGI (reference sequence). Trimming removed 6 bases from V and 2 bases from J; junction bases left unmatched: 10. The CDR3 nucleotides are TGTGCCAGCAGGATCGACAGGGATTCGGCTGGGGCCAACGTCCTGACTTTC. Its protein product is CASRIDRDSAGANVLTF.

Only a few counts were recorded for this clonotype. The chain combines TRBV19 with TRBJ2-5; D unclear. The V end lost 5 bases, the J end lost 1 base, and 11 bases lay between the germline ends. There are 14 residues in the CDR3. CDR1 and CDR2 (germline): LNHDA, SQIVND (reference sequence). The CDR3 DNA reads as TGTGCCAGTAGTGCCCTGGGGTCCCAAGAGACCCAGTACTTC. Protein product: CASSALGSQETQYF.

The chain has TRBV2 and TRBJ2-7, with D perhaps matching TRBD1 (5 bases). Trimming left V 11 bases short and J 1 base short, with 15 bases between. The CDR3 consists of 13 residues. CDR1 and CDR2 (germline): SNHLY, FYNNEI. The CDR3 reads CASQTVQSYEQYF. The CDR3, as DNA: TGTGCCTCTCAGACAGTCCAGTCCTACGAGCAGTACTTC. Full variable domain (missing parts from reference TRBV2 and TRBJ2-7): EPEVTQTPSHQVTQMGQEVILRCVPISNHLYFYWYRQILGQKVEFLVSFYNNEISEKSEIFDDQFSVERPDGSNFTLKIRSTKLEDSAMYFCASQTVQSYEQYFGPGTRLTVT.